The 10 T cell receptor beta chains presented below share a single source sample, sequenced in a study of OX40 agonist ivuxolimab in advanced cancers. Here immunoSEQ multiplex PCR was the method, and the copy in TCRdb shows in-frame clones only, minus some. This repertoire shows about 62,000 clones, roughly 88% found once; its top ten account for about 5%. The sample here was CD4+ or CD8+ T cells sorted from blood, taken in a trial of the OX40 agonist ivuxolimab. All receptors come from an adult with an advanced solid tumor such as melanoma, head and neck, liver or kidney cancer.

V gene TRBV7-9 combines with J gene TRBJ1-4; 8 bases fit TRBD1. This CDR3 region has 17 residues. Trimming took 5 bases from V and 6 from J; bases not matched to a gene: 14. Germline assignment: CDR1 SEHNR and CDR2 FQNEAQ (reference sequence). CDR3 residues: CASSPQTPGTGHEKLFF. CDR3 bases: TGTGCCAGCAGCCCTCAAACTCCCGGGACAGGCCATGAAAAACTGTTTTTT.

Regarding this clone: An end of the junction differs from the germline gene, which may be a read error. The rearrangement uses TRBV28 and TRBJ2-1; D is possibly TRBD1 (6 bases). The germline gives CDR1 MDHEN, CDR2 SYDVKM. This CDR3 contains 13 residues. The CDR3 region is CASRPSGDKEQFF. The CDR3 DNA is TGTGCCAGCAGGCCCTCCGGGGACAAGGAGCAGTTCTTC. Full variable domain (outside the CDR3, taken from reference TRBV28 and TRBJ2-1): DVKVTQSSRYLVKRTGEKVFLECVQDMDHENMFWYRQDPGLGLRLIYFSYDVKMKEKGDIPEGYSVSREKKERFSLILESASTNQTSMYLCASRPSGDKEQFFGPGTRLTVL.

The sample holds one count of this clone. The chain links TRBV19 to TRBJ2-3, with unresolved D. The CDR3 has 13 amino acids. Trimming removed 1 base from V and 7 bases from J, with 9 bases in between. Germline CDR1 is LNHDA and CDR2 is SQIVND (reference sequence). The CDR3 is CASSIADGNTQYF. As DNA, the CDR3 is TGTGCCAGTAGTATAGCAGACGGAAATACGCAGTATTTT.

The chain has TRBV19 and TRBJ1-5; 9 bases are a match to TRBD1. Germline V gene data show CDR1 as LNHDA and CDR2 as SQIVND (reference sequence). The CDR3 contains 15 residues. V gave up 5 bases and J gave up 7 bases; unmatched junction bases: 9. The CDR3 reads CASSVQGAFQQPQHF. The CDR3 DNA sequence: TGTGCCAGTAGTGTACAGGGGGCGTTCCAGCAGCCCCAGCATTTT.

The gene calls are TRBV11-3 and TRBJ2-1; 9 bases match TRBD2. From germline, CDR1 is SGHNT and CDR2 YENEEA. The CDR3 has 14 residues. With V trimmed by 3 bases and J by 5 bases, 2 bases remained unmatched. The CDR3 nucleotides are TGTGCCAGCAGCTTCGCGGGAGGGGACAATGAGCAGTTCTTC. Protein sequence: CASSFAGGDNEQFF.

This clone was seen just once. This chain joins TRBV2 and TRBJ2-2; TRBD1 matches at 7 bases. From germline, CDR1 is SNHLY and CDR2 FYNNEI. The CDR3 covers 14 residues. The ends lost 6 bases at V and 6 bases at J; junction bases unmatched: 7. This CDR3 reads CASRYRGTPGELFF. The CDR3 DNA sequence: TGTGCCAGCAGATACAGGGGCACACCCGGGGAGCTGTTTTTT.

This clone occurred a few times. V gene TRBV28 combines with J gene TRBJ2-7; D is undetermined. The V and J ends lost 7 bases and 3 bases respectively, with 16 bases between them. CDR3 length equals 14 residues. Germline CDR1 and CDR2: MDHEN and SYDVKM. CDR3 DNA: TGTGCCAGCACCACTACCTCGAATATCTACGAGCAGTACTTC. The encoded protein is CASTTTSNIYEQYF.

CDR3 DNA: TGTGCCATCAGCCGAAGCGGGGGACAGGGGGCTGATAATGAGCAGTTCTTC. It is translated as CAISRSGGQGADNEQFF. The chain is built from TRBV10-3 and TRBJ2-1; TRBD1 agrees at 12 bases. After removal of 6 bases from V and 7 bases from J, the junction contained 13 bases not matched to a gene. Germline V gives CDR1 ENHRY, CDR2 SYGVKD. This CDR3 is built from 17 residues.

The chain links TRBV11-3 to TRBJ1-4; D gene uncertain. Germline V gene lookup returns CDR1 SGHNT and CDR2 YENEEA. The CDR3 is made up of 15 amino acids. The V end was cut by 0 bases, the J end by 0 bases, with 5 bases between. In DNA form, the CDR3 reads TGTGCCAGCAGCTTAGAAAGAGCAACTAATGAAAAACTGTTTTTT. It is translated as CASSLERATNEKLFF.

The V gene is TRBV30, the J gene TRBJ2-1, with TRBD2 identical over 13 bases. The CDR3 covers 19 residues. J lost 0 bases, V lost 3 bases, and 11 bases had no gene match. The V gene's germline CDR1 is GTSNPN and CDR2 SVGIG (reference sequence). The chain's CDR3 is CAWSRGGLAGPSSYNEQFF. The CDR3 nucleotides read TGTGCCTGGAGCAGGGGGGGACTAGCGGGACCGAGCTCCTACAATGAGCAGTTCTTC.